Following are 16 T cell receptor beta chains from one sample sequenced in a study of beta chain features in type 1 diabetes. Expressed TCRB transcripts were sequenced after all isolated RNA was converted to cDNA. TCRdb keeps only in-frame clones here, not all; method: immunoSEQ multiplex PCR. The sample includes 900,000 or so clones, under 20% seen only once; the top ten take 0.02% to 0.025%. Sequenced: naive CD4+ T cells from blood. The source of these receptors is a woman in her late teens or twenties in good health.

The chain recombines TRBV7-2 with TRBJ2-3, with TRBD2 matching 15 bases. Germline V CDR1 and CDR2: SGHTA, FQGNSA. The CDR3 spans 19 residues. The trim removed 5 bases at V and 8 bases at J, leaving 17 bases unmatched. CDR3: CASSPRTSGRARSWVTQYF. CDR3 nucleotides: TGTGCCAGCAGCCCCAGGACTAGCGGGAGGGCCCGTTCCTGGGTTACGCAGTATTTT.

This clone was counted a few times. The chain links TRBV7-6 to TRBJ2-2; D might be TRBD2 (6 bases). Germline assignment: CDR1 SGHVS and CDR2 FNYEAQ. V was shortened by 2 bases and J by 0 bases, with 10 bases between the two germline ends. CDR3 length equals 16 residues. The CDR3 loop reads CASSLWWGANTGELFF. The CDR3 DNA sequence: TGTGCCAGCAGCTTATGGTGGGGGGCGAACACCGGGGAGCTGTTTTTT. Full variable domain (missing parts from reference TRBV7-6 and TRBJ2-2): GAGVSQSPRYKVTKRGQDVALRCDPISGHVSLYWYRQALGQGPEFLTYFNYEAQQDKSGLPNDRFSAERPEGSISTLTIQRTEQRDSAMYRCASSLWWGANTGELFFGEGSRLTVL.

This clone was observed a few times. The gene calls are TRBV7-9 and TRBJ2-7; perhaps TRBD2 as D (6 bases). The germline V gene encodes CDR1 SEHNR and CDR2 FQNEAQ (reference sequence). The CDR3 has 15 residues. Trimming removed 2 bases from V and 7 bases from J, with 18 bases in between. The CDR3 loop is CASSLSDGARGEQYF. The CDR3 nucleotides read TGTGCCAGCAGCTTATCCGACGGGGCGCGGGGAGAGCAGTACTTC. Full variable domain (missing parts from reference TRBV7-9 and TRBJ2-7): DTGVSQNPRHKITKRGQNVTFRCDPISEHNRLYWYRQTLGQGPEFLTYFQNEAQLEKSRLLSDRFSAERPKGSFSTLEIQRTEQGDSAMYLCASSLSDGARGEQYFGPGTRLTVT.

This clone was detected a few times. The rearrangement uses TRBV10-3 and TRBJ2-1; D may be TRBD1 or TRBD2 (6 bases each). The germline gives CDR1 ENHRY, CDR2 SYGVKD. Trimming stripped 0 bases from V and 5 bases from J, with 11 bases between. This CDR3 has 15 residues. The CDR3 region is CAISESRGDNNEQFF. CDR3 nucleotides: TGTGCCATCAGTGAGTCGAGGGGGGACAACAATGAGCAGTTCTTC.

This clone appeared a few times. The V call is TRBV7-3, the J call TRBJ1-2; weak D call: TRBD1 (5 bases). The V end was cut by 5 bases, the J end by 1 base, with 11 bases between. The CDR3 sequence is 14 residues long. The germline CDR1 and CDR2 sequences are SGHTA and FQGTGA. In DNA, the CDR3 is TGTGCCAGCAGCCCGGCCGACAGTAACTATGGCTACACCTTC. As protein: CASSPADSNYGYTF. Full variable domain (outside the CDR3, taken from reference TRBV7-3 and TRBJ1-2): GAGVSQTPSNKVTEKGKYVELRCDPISGHTALYWYRQSLGQGPEFLIYFQGTGAADDSGLPNDRFFAVRPEGSVSTLKIQRTERGDSAVYLCASSPADSNYGYTFGSGTRLTVV.

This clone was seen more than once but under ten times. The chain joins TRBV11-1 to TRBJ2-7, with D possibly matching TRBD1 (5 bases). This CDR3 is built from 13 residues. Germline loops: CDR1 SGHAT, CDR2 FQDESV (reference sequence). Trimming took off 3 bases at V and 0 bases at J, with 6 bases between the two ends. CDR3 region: CASSLDTSYEQYF. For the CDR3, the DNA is TGTGCCAGCAGCTTGGACACCTCCTACGAGCAGTACTTC.

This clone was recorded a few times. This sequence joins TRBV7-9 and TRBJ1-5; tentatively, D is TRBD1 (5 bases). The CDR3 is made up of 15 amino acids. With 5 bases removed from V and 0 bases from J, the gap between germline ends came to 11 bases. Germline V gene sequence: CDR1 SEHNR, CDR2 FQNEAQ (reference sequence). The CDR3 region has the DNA TGTGCCAGCAGCCGAGGGACGGTTAGCAATCAGCCCCAGCATTTT. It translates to CASSRGTVSNQPQHF.

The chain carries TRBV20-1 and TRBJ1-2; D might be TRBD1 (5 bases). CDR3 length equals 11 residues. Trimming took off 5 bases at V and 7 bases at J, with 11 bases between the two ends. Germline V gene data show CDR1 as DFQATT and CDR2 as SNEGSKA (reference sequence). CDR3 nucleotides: TGCAGTGCTGCCCGGGACTCTGGCTACACCTTC. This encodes CSAARDSGYTF.

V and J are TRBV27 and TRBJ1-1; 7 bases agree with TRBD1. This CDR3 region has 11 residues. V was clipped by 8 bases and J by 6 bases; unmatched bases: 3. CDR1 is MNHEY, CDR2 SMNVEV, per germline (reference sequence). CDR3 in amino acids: CASRTGAEAFF. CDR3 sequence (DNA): TGTGCCAGCCGAACAGGGGCTGAAGCTTTCTTT.

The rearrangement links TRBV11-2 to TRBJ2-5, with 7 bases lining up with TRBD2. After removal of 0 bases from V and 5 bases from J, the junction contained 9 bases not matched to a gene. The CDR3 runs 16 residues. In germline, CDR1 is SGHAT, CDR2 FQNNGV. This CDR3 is CASSLEGGSGLETQYF. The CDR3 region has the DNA TGTGCCAGCAGCTTAGAGGGCGGGAGCGGCTTGGAGACCCAGTACTTC.

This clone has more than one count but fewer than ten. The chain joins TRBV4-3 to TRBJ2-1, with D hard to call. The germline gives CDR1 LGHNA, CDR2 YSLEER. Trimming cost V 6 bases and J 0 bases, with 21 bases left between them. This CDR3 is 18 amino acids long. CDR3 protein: CASSLMGAGASSYNEQFF. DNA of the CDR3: TGCGCCAGCAGTCTCATGGGCGCAGGAGCGAGCTCCTACAATGAGCAGTTCTTC.

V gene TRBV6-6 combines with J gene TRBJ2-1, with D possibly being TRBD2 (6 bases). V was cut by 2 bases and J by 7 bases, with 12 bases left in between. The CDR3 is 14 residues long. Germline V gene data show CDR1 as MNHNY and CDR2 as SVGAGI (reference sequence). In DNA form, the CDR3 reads TGTGCCAGCAGTTACGGGGAGGAATGGAATGAGCAGTTCTTC. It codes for CASSYGEEWNEQFF.

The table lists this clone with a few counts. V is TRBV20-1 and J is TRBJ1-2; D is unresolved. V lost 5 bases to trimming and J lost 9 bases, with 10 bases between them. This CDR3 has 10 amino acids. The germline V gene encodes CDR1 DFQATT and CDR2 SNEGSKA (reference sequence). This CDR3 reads CSASTERYTF. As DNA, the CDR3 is TGCAGTGCTTCCACTGAGCGCTACACCTTC.

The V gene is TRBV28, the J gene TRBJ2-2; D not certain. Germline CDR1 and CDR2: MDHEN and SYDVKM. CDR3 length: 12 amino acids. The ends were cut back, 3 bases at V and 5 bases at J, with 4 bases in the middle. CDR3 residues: CASSLWTGELFF. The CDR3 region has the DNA TGTGCCAGCAGTTTGTGGACCGGGGAGCTGTTTTTT.

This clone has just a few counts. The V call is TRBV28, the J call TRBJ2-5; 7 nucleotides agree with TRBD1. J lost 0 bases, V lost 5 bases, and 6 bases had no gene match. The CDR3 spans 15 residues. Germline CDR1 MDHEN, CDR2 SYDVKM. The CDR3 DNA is TGTGCCAGCAGTACCGGGACAGCTAACCAAGAGACCCAGTACTTC. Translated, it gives CASSTGTANQETQYF. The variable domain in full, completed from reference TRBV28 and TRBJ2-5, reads DVKVTQSSRYLVKRTGEKVFLECVQDMDHENMFWYRQDPGLGLRLIYFSYDVKMKEKGDIPEGYSVSREKKERFSLILESASTNQTSMYLCASSTGTANQETQYFGPGTRLLVL.

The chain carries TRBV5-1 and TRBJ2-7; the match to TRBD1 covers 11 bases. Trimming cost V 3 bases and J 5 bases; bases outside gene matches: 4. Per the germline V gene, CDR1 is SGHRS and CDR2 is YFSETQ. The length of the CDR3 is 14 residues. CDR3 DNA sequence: TGCGCCAGCAGCTCCGGACAGGGGGCGAACGAGCAGTACTTC. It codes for CASSSGQGANEQYF.